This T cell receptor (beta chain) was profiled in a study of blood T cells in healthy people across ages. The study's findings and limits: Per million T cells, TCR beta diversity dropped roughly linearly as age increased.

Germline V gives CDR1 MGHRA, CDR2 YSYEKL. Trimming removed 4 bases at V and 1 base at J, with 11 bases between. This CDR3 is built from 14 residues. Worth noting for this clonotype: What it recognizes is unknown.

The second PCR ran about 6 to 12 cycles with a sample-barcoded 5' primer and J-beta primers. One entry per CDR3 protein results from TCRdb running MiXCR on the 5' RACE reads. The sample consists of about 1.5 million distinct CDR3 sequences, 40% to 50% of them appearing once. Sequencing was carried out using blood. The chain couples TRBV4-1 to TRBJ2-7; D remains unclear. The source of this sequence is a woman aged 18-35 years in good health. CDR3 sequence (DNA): TGCGCCAGCAGCCCAAGGCACGGGTCCTACGAGCAGTACTTC. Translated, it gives CASSPRHGSYEQYF.